This TCR beta chain emerged from a study of T cell repertoires in cytomegalovirus infection. Study overall: Indications came from public TCR beta signatures; they pointed to CMV infection and to a matching HLA type.

Points from the study as a whole: Dominant in the ex vivo response were TCR beta clonotypes restricted by HLA-C and specific for CMV. Cumulative public TCR beta family frequency identified CMV carriers with the relevant HLA.

TCRdb re-analysed the reads in MiXCR, keeping a single row per CDR3 protein. The sample includes approximately 400,000 distinct CDR3 sequences, approximately 33% seen only once; the top ten take roughly 13%. On this clonotype: Its cognate antigen is unknown.

The source of this sequence is a human donor in good health (CMV status not recorded). Some clones in this sample may be carry-over from other donors' samples. Material: PBMCs.

CDR3 nucleotide sequence: TGTGCCAGTGATACTAGCGGGGGGGCCTTCTCCAAAAACATTCAGTACTTC. Translation: CASDTSGGAFSKNIQYF. The rearrangement uses TRBV19 and TRBJ2-4; 13 nucleotides line up with TRBD2. After removal of 8 bases from V and 2 bases from J, the junction contained 9 bases not matched to a gene. Germline lookup yields CDR1 LNHDA and CDR2 SQIVND (reference sequence). The CDR3 runs to 17 residues.